The present entry profiles one T cell receptor beta chain with its context. The antigen is undetermined. This entry is derived from a study of shared clonotypes between healthy human individuals. Study-wide results and limits: The diversity represented, both genetic and in exposure history, was limited by few donors.

What was sequenced on ten immunoSEQ deep assay plates was unsorted PBMC DNA. In the original processing: From ImmunoSEQ came sequences covering only the junction and carrying no quality scores, so filtering differed. Some clones are missing from TCRdb's copy, which holds only in-frame ones; the method was immunoSEQ multiplex PCR. D and trimming were read from the DNA, whereas the V and J calls and clone size are those reported in that table. Of approximately 500,000 clones in the sample, less than 85% are singletons; the top ten hold about an eighth. Germline assignment: CDR1 LNHDA and CDR2 SQIVND (reference sequence). CDR3 size: 16 residues. The V end lost 5 bases, the J end lost 6 bases, and 21 bases lay between the germline ends.

The clonotype was recovered from a woman aged 40 to 50 in good health. Some clones in this sample may be carry-over from other donors' samples. The chain has TRBV19 and TRBJ2-3, with D possibly matching TRBD2 (5 bases). Material for sequencing was PBMCs. The CDR3 region is CASSSRAYTTGDTQYF. CDR3 DNA sequence: TGTGCCAGTAGTTCCCGGGCCTATACTACGGGGGATACGCAGTATTTT.